Below are 20 T cell receptor beta chains sequenced from a single sample in a study of T cell responses to AZD1222 COVID-19 vaccine. Produced via immunoSEQ multiplex PCR; TCRdb's table is partial and in-frame only. Here the sample spans about 120,000 clones, 85% to 90% being singletons. The sample here was peripheral blood, taken 28 days after the second AZD1222 dose. All receptors come from an adult who received the AZD1222 COVID-19 vaccine.

The V gene is TRBV7-8, the J gene TRBJ2-7; 8 nucleotides line up with TRBD2. Germline V gene sequence: CDR1 SGHVS, CDR2 FQNEAQ. The CDR3 covers 15 residues. V was pared by 5 bases and J by 0 bases, with 6 bases of the junction left unmatched. This chain's CDR3 is CASSRTSRSSYEQYF. In DNA form, the CDR3 reads TGTGCCAGCAGCCGGACTAGCAGGAGCTCCTACGAGCAGTACTTC.

For this clone: Other nucleotide sequences in the sample specify the same CDR3. The chain is built from TRBV4-3 and TRBJ1-6; D unclear. Trimming pared 3 bases from V and 4 bases from J, leaving 4 bases between. The germline gives CDR1 LGHNA, CDR2 YSLEER. The CDR3 is made up of 13 amino acids. The CDR3 DNA reads TGCGCCAGCAGCCAGGCATATAATTCACCCCTCCACTTT. Translation: CASSQAYNSPLHF.

This rearrangement joins TRBV9 to TRBJ1-4; D perhaps matches TRBD1 (5 bases). Germline V gene data show CDR1 as SGDLS and CDR2 as YYNGEE. The CDR3 spans 15 residues. Trimming took 1 base from V and 7 from J, leaving 14 bases between them. Here the CDR3 DNA reads TGTGCCAGCAGCGTAACGTGGCAGGGCGGTGAAAAACTGTTTTTT. Its protein product is CASSVTWQGGEKLFF.

The chain has TRBV7-9 and TRBJ1-2, with TRBD1 matching 8 bases. There are 16 residues in the CDR3. V lost 2 bases and J lost 3; bases outside the gene matches: 8. CDR1 and CDR2 (germline): SEHNR, FQNEAQ (reference sequence). CDR3 sequence (DNA): TGTGCCAGCAGCTTATTCAGGGGGCGCGACTACTATGGCTACACCTTC. Amino acid sequence: CASSLFRGRDYYGYTF.

This clone was seen once. Other DNA sequences in the sample encode the same CDR3. V gene TRBV7-9 combines with J gene TRBJ2-7; no definite D call. This CDR3 comprises 12 residues. V was pared by 5 bases and J by 0 bases, with 5 bases between. Germline V gene lookup returns CDR1 SEHNR and CDR2 FQNEAQ (reference sequence). This chain's CDR3 is CASSPSSYEQYF. As DNA, the CDR3 is TGTGCCAGCAGCCCGAGCTCCTACGAGCAGTACTTC.

The chain is built from TRBV7-2 and TRBJ1-4, with D tentatively TRBD1 (6 bases). Germline lookup yields CDR1 SGHTA and CDR2 FQGNSA. Trimming pared 4 bases from V and 4 bases from J, leaving 10 bases between. The CDR3 extends over 14 amino acids. Here the CDR3 reads CASSSQGNNEKLFF. In nucleotides, the CDR3 is TGTGCCAGCAGCTCACAGGGAAATAATGAAAAACTGTTTTTT.

The genes are TRBV7-8 and TRBJ2-7; tentatively, D is TRBD2 (7 bases). This CDR3 has 14 residues. V shed 3 bases and J shed 7 bases, with 16 bases lying between them. Germline CDR1 reads SGHVS; CDR2 reads FQNEAQ. In DNA form, the CDR3 reads TGTGCCAGCAGCTTTAAGGGGGGGATCATTGAGCAGTACTTC. It translates to CASSFKGGIIEQYF.

J is TRBJ1-4 and V is TRBV29-1; tentatively, D is TRBD1 (5 bases). Trimming stripped 6 bases from V and 3 bases from J, with 14 bases between. Germline values: CDR1 SQVTM, CDR2 ANQGSEA. This CDR3 is 14 amino acids long. The CDR3 nucleotides are TGCAGCGTCCCCGAGACAGCCTCTAATGAAAAACTGTTTTTT. Protein product: CSVPETASNEKLFF.

The V gene is TRBV5-1, the J gene TRBJ2-2; 7 bases are shared with TRBD1. The trim removed 4 bases at V and 5 bases at J, leaving 8 bases unmatched. The CDR3 covers 15 residues. Per the germline V gene, CDR1 is SGHRS and CDR2 is YFSETQ. CDR3 loop: CASSAHPDRTGELFF. The CDR3 DNA follows: TGCGCCAGCAGCGCCCACCCGGACAGGACCGGGGAGCTGTTTTTT.

The chain recombines TRBV7-9 with TRBJ2-5, with 8 bases fitting TRBD2. CDR1 is SEHNR, CDR2 FQNEAQ, per germline (reference sequence). The CDR3 sequence is 17 residues long. The V and J ends lost 4 bases and 8 bases, in that order; junction bases with no gene match: 18. CDR3 sequence (DNA): TGTGCCAGCAGCTCCCCGGCGGGAACGGGGGGGAGGGCCACCCAGTACTTC. This translates into CASSSPAGTGGRATQYF.

V gene TRBV29-1 combines with J gene TRBJ2-7; D is unclear. The CDR3 contains 12 residues. Looked up from germline, CDR1 is SQVTM and CDR2 is ANQGSEA. The V end was cut by 3 bases, the J end by 6 bases, with 12 bases between. The CDR3, as DNA: TGCAGCGTTGACCGTCCCGGTGGCGAGCAGTACTTC. It specifies CSVDRPGGEQYF.

The rearrangement uses TRBV30 and TRBJ1-2; D uncertain. The CDR3 has 14 residues. V lost 0 bases and J 6 bases, leaving 14 bases between the germline ends. Germline V CDR1 and CDR2: GTSNPN, SVGIG (reference sequence). In DNA form, the CDR3 reads TGTGCCTGGAGTGTAGGTCAGACTCGGGATGGCTACACCTTC. It translates to CAWSVGQTRDGYTF.

This clone has a handful of counts. V and J are TRBV29-1 and TRBJ2-2; D assignment may be TRBD1 or TRBD2 (5 bases each). The length of the CDR3 is 13 residues. Per germline, CDR1 SQVTM and CDR2 ANQGSEA. Trimming took off 7 bases at V and 3 bases at J, with 12 bases between the two ends. The CDR3 here is CSARDDDTGELFF. The CDR3 bases are TGCAGCGCCCGGGACGATGACACCGGGGAGCTGTTTTTT.

The chain combines TRBV5-4 with TRBJ1-2; D is perhaps TRBD1 (6 bases). The germline V and J ends were trimmed by 4 bases and 5 bases, with 15 bases remaining between them. Germline values: CDR1 SGHNT, CDR2 YYREEE (reference sequence). CDR3 length: 14 amino acids. DNA for the CDR3: TGTGCCAGCAGCATCCGTACAGGGCAATATGGCTACACCTTC. Translating it yields CASSIRTGQYGYTF.

The chain carries TRBV2 and TRBJ2-3, with D perhaps TRBD1 (5 bases). Germline CDR1 SNHLY, CDR2 FYNNEI. This CDR3 contains 11 residues. V shed 7 bases and J shed 8 bases, with 10 bases lying between them. The CDR3 reads CASTQGGTQYF. The CDR3 DNA reads TGTGCCAGCACCCAGGGCGGTACGCAGTATTTT.

With respect to this clone: This sample includes further DNA sequences coding for the same CDR3. The chain has TRBV4-1 and TRBJ2-3; D not resolved. CDR1 is MGHRA and CDR2 is YSYEKL in the germline V gene. CDR3 length equals 13 residues. Trimming cost V 6 bases and J 0 bases, with 7 bases left between them. CDR3 coding DNA: TGCGCCAGCAGTTTAGGGAGCACAGATACGCAGTATTTT. Translation: CASSLGSTDTQYF.

The genes are TRBV15 and TRBJ1-4, with D unresolved. The CDR3 consists of 15 residues. The germline V and J ends were trimmed by 2 bases and 5 bases, with 12 bases remaining between them. Germline V CDR1 and CDR2: LNHNV, YYDKDF (reference sequence). The CDR3: CATSRPQRRNEKLFF. The CDR3 bases are TGTGCCACCAGCAGACCCCAGCGCCGAAATGAAAAACTGTTTTTT.

This chain joins TRBV9 and TRBJ2-6; D gene unclear. Per germline, CDR1 SGDLS and CDR2 YYNGEE. Trimming left V 2 bases short and J 4 bases short, with 10 bases between. The CDR3 loop spans 15 amino acids. This chain's CDR3 is CASSVSSIGANVLTF. CDR3 nucleotide sequence: TGTGCCAGCAGCGTTTCATCAATCGGGGCCAACGTCCTGACTTTC.

This chain connects TRBV11-3 to TRBJ2-7, with D possibly called TRBD1 or TRBD2 (6 bases each). V lost 5 bases, J lost 0 bases, and 14 bases lay in between. The CDR3 runs to 15 residues. Germline lookup yields CDR1 SGHNT and CDR2 YENEEA. CDR3 in DNA: TGTGCCAGCAGCCTTCCTCGGGGGCTCTCCTACGAGCAGTACTTC. Translating it yields CASSLPRGLSYEQYF.

CDR3 in amino acids: CATSAGRGNSPLHF. CDR3 DNA: TGTGCCACCAGTGCCGGCAGGGGTAATTCACCCCTCCACTTT. The chain employs TRBV24-1 and TRBJ1-6; D is possibly TRBD1 (6 bases). Trimming removed 5 bases from V and 6 bases from J, with 10 bases in between. Germline V gives CDR1 KGHDR, CDR2 SFDVKD. The CDR3 spans 14 residues.